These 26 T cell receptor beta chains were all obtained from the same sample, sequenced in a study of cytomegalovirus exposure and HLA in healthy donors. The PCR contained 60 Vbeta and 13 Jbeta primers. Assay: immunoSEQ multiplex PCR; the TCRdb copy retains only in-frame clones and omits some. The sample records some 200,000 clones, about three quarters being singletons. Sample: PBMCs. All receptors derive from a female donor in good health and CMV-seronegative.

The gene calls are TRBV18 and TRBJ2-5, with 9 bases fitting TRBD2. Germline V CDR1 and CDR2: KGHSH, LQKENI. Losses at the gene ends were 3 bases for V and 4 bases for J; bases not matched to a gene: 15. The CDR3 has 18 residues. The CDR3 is CASSPGTSKGDSGETQYF. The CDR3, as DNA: TGTGCCAGCTCACCGGGGACTAGCAAAGGGGATAGTGGAGAGACCCAGTACTTC.

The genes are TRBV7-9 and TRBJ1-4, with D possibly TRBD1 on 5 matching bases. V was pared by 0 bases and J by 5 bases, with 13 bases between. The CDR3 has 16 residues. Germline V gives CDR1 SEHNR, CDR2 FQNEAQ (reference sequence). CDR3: CASSLAAGRINEKLFF. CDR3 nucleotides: TGTGCCAGCAGCTTAGCGGCGGGACGGATAAATGAAAAACTGTTTTTT.

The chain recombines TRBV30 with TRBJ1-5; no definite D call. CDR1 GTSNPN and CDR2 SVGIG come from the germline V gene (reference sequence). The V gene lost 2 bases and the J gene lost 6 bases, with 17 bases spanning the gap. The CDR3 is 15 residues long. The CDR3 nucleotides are TGTGCCTGGAGTTCGGGGTCGGGAGGGCTTCAGCCCCAGCATTTT. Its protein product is CAWSSGSGGLQPQHF.

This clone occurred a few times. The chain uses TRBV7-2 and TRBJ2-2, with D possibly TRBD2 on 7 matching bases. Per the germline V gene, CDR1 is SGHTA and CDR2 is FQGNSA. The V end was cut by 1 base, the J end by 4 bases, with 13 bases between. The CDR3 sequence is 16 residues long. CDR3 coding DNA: TGTGCCAGCAGCTTAGATGGGGGGGCGGGCACCGGGGAGCTGTTTTTT. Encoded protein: CASSLDGGAGTGELFF. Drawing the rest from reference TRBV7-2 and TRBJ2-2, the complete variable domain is GAGVSQSPSNKVTEKGKDVELRCDPISGHTALYWYRQSLGQGLEFLIYFQGNSAPDKSGLPSDRFSAERTGGSVSTLTIQRTQQEDSAVYLCASSLDGGAGTGELFFGEGSRLTVL.

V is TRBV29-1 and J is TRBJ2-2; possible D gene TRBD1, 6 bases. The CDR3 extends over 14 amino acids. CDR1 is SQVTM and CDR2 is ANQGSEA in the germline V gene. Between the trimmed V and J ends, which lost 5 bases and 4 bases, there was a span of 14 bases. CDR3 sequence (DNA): TGCAGCGTTCGTCCAGGGGTGAGCACCGGGGAGCTGTTTTTT. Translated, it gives CSVRPGVSTGELFF.

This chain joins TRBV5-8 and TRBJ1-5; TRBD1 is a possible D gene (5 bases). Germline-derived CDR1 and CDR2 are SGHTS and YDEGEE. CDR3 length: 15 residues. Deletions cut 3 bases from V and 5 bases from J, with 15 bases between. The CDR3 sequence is CASSSLRGVDQPQHF. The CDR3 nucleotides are TGTGCCAGCAGCTCGCTACGGGGGGTGGATCAGCCCCAGCATTTT.

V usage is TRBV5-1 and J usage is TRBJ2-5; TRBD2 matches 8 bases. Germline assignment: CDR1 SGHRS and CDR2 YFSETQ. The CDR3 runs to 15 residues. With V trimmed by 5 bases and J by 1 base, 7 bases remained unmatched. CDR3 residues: CASRMSGSTQETQYF. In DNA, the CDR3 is TGCGCCAGCAGGATGAGCGGGAGTACCCAAGAGACCCAGTACTTC.

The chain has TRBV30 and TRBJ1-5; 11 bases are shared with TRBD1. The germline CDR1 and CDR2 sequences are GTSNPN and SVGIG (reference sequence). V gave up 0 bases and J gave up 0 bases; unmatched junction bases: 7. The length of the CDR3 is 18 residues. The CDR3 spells CAWSVQRTGGGSNQPQHF. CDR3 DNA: TGTGCCTGGAGTGTACAGAGGACAGGGGGCGGTAGCAATCAGCCCCAGCATTTT. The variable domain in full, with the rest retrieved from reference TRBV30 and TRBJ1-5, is SQTIHQWPATLVQPVGSPLSLECTVEGTSNPNLYWYRQAAGRGLQLLFYSVGIGQISSEVPQNLSASRPQDRQFILSSKKLLLSDSGFYLCAWSVQRTGGGSNQPQHFGDGTRLSIL.

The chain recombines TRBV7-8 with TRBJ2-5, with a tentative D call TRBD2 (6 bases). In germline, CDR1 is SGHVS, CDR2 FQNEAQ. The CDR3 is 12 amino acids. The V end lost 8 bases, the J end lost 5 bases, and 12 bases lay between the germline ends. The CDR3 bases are TGTGCCAGCTTACTAGCAGGCGAGACCCAGTACTTC. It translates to CASLLAGETQYF.

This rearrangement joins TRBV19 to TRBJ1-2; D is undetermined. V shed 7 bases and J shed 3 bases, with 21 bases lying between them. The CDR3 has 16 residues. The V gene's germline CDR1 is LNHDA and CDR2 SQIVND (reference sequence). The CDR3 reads CASTLSPGLLDYGYTF. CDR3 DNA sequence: TGTGCCAGTACCTTATCACCGGGTCTACTCGACTATGGCTACACCTTC.

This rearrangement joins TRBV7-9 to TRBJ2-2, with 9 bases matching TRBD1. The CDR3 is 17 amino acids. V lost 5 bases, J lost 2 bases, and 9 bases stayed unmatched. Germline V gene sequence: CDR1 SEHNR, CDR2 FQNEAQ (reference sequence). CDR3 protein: CASSPRADRGNTGELFF. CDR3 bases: TGTGCCAGCAGCCCGCGCGCGGACAGGGGAAACACCGGGGAGCTGTTTTTT.

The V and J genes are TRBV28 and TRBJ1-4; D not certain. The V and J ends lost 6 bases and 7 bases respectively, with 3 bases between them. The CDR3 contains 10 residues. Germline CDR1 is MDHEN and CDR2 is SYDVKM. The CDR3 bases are TGTGCCAGCAGCCGTGAAAAACTGTTTTTT. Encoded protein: CASSREKLFF.

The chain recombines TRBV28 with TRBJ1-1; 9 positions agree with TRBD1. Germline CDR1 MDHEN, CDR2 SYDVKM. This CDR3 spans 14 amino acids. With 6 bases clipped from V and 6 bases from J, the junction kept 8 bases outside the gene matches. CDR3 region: CASRKGTGIAEAFF. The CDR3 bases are TGTGCCAGCAGAAAAGGGACAGGGATCGCTGAAGCTTTCTTT. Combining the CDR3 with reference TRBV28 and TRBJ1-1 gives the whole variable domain DVKVTQSSRYLVKRTGEKVFLECVQDMDHENMFWYRQDPGLGLRLIYFSYDVKMKEKGDIPEGYSVSREKKERFSLILESASTNQTSMYLCASRKGTGIAEAFFGQGTRLTVV.

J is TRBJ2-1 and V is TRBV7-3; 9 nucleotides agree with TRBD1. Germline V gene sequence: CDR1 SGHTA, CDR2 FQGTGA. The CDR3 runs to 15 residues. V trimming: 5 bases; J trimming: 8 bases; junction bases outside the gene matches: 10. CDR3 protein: CASSTTGGLRDEQFF. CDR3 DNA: TGTGCCAGCAGCACGACAGGGGGATTGCGCGATGAGCAGTTCTTC.

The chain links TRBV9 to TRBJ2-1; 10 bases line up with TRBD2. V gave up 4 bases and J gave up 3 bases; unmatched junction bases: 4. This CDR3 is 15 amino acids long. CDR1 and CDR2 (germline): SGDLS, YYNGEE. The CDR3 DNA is TGTGCCAGCAGCCCCCGGACTAGCGGCTACAATGAGCAGTTCTTC. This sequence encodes CASSPRTSGYNEQFF.

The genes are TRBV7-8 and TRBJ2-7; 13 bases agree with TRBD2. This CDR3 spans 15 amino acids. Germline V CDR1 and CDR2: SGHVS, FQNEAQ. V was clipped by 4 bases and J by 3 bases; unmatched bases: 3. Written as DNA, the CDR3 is TGTGCCAGCAGCTACGGGACTAGCGGGATCTACGAGCAGTACTTC. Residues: CASSYGTSGIYEQYF.

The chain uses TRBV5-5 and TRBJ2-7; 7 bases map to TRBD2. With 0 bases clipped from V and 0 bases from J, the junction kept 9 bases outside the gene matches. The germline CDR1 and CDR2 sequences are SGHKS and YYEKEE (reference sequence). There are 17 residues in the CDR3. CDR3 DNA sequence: TGTGCCAGCAGCTTGGCCCGGGCTAGCGGTCACTCCTACGAGCAGTACTTC. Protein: CASSLARASGHSYEQYF.

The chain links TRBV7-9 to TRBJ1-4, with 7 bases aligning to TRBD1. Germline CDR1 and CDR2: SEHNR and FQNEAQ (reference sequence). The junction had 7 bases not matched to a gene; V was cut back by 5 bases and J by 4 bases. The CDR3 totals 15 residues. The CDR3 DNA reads TGTGCCAGCAGCCTACAGACAGGGATTAATGAAAAACTGTTTTTT. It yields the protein CASSLQTGINEKLFF.

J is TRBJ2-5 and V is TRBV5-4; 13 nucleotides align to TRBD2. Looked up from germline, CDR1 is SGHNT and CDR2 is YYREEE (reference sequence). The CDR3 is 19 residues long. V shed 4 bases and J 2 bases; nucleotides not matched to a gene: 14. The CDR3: CASSILAGGPLGVQETQYF. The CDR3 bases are TGTGCCAGCAGCATACTAGCGGGAGGGCCTTTGGGGGTACAAGAGACCCAGTACTTC.

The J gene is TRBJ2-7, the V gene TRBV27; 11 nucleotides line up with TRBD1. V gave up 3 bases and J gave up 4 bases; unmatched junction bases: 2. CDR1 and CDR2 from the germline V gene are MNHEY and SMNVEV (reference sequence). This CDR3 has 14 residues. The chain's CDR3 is CASSFGTGGYEQYF. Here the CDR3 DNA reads TGTGCCAGCAGTTTCGGGACAGGGGGGTACGAGCAGTACTTC.

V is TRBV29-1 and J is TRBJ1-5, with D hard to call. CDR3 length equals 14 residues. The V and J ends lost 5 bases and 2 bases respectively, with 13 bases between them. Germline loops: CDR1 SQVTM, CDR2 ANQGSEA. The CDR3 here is CSVSFGLGNQPQHF. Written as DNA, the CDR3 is TGCAGCGTTTCTTTTGGGCTGGGCAATCAGCCCCAGCATTTT.

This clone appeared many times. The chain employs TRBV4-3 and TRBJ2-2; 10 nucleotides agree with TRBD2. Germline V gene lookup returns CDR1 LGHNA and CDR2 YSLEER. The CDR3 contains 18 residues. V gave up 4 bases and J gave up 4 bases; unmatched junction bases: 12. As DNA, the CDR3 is TGCGCCAGCAGCCGGTTCAGCGGGGGGGCCAGGAGCACCGGGGAGCTGTTTTTT. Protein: CASSRFSGGARSTGELFF.

CDR3 region: CASSVVGSGESYGYTF. For the CDR3, the DNA is TGTGCCAGCAGCGTAGTAGGGTCAGGGGAGAGCTATGGCTACACCTTC. V and J are TRBV9 and TRBJ1-2, with a tentative D call TRBD1 (6 bases). Germline V gene data show CDR1 as SGDLS and CDR2 as YYNGEE. V lost 0 bases and J 4 bases, leaving 16 bases between the germline ends. CDR3 size: 16 residues.

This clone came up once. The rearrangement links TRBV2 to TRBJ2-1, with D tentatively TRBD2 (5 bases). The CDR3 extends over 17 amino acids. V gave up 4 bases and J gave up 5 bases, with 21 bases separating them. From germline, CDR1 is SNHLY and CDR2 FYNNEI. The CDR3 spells CASSVSRAASSDNEQFF. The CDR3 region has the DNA TGTGCCAGCAGTGTAAGTAGAGCGGCCAGCTCTGACAATGAGCAGTTCTTC.

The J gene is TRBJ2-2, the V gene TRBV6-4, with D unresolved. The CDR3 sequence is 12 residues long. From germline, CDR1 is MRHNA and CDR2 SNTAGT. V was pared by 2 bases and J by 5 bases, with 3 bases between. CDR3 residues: CASSDATGELFF. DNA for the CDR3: TGTGCCAGCAGTGACGCGACCGGGGAGCTGTTTTTT.

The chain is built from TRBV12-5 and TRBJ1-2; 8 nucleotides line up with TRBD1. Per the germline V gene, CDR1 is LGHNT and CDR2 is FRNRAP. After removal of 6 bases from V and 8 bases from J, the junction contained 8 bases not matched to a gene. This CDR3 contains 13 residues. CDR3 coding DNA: TGTGCTAGTGGGACGGACAGGGCTAGAGGCTACACCTTC. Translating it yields CASGTDRARGYTF.